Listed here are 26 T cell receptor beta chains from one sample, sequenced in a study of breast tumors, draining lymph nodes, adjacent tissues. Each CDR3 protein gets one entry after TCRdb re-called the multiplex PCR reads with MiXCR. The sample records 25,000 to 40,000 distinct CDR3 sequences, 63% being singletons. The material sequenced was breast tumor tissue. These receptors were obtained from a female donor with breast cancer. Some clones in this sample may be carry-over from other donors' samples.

The chain's CDR3 is CSVYTGPGETQYF. In nucleotides, the CDR3 is TGCAGCGTTTATACAGGTCCGGGGGAGACCCAGTACTTC. The chain joins TRBV29-1 to TRBJ2-5, with D perhaps being TRBD1 or TRBD2 (5 bases each). V lost 5 bases and J lost 5, with 15 bases in between. This CDR3 contains 13 residues. Germline V lookup: CDR1 SQVTM, CDR2 ANQGSEA.

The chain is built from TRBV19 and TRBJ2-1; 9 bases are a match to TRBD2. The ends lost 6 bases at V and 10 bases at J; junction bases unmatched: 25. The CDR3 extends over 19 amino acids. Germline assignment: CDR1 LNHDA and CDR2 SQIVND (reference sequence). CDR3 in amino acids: CASRWASGTQRGGYMEQFF. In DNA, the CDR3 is TGTGCCAGTAGATGGGCTAGCGGGACCCAAAGGGGGGGGTACATGGAGCAGTTCTTC.

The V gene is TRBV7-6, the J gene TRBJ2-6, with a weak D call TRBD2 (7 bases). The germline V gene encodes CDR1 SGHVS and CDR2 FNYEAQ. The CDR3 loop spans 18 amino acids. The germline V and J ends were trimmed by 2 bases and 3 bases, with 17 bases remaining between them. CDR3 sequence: CASSLSRGGGYGANVLTF. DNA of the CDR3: TGTGCCAGCAGCTTAAGTAGGGGGGGAGGCTATGGGGCCAACGTCCTGACTTTC.

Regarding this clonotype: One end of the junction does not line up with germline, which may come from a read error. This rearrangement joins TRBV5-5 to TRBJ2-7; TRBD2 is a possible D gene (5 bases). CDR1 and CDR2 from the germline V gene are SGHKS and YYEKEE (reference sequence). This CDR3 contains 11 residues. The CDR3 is CASSVSGEQYF. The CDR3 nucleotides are TGCGCCAGCAGCGTGTCGGGGGAGCAGTACTTC.

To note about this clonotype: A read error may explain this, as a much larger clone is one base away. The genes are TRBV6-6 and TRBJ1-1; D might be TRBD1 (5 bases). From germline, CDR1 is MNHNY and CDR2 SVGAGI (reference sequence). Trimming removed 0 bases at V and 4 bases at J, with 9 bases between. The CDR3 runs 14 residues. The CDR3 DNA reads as TGTGCCAGCAGTTACTCGGGGGGGTGCACTGAAGCTTTCTTT. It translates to CASSYSGGCTEAFF.

The CDR3 spells CASSLGAGNRREQFF. The DNA of the CDR3 is TGTGCCAGCAGCTTAGGAGCGGGGAATCGAAGGGAGCAGTTCTTC. V and J are TRBV7-2 and TRBJ2-1; 7 bases align to TRBD2. The germline gives CDR1 SGHTA, CDR2 FQGNSA. The ends lost 1 base at V and 10 bases at J; junction bases unmatched: 10. The CDR3 runs to 15 residues.

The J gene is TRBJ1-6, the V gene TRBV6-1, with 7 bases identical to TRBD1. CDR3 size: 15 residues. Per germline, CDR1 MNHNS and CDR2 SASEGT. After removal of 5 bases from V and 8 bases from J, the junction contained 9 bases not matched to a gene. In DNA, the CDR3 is TGTGCCAGCAGTCGCACCGGACAGGAGGATTCACCCCTCCACTTT. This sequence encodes CASSRTGQEDSPLHF.

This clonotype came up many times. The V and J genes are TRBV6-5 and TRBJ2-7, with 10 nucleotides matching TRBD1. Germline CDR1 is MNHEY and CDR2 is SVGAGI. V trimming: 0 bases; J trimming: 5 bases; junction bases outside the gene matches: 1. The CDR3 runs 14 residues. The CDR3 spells CASSYSGTGDEQYF. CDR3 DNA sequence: TGTGCCAGCAGTTACTCCGGGACAGGGGACGAGCAGTACTTC.

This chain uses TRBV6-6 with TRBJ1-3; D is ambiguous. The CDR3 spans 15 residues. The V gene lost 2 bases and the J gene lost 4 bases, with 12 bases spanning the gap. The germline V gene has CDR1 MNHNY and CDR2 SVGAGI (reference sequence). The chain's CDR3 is CASSYRSGQGNTIYF. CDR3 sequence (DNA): TGTGCCAGCAGTTACCGCTCCGGGCAGGGAAACACCATATATTTT.

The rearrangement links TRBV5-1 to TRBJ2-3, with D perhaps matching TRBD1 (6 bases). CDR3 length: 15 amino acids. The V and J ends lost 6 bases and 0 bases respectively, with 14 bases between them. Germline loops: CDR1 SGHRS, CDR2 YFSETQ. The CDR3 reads CASNGQTSSTDTQYF. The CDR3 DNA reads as TGCGCCAGCAATGGACAGACCTCTAGCACAGATACGCAGTATTTT.

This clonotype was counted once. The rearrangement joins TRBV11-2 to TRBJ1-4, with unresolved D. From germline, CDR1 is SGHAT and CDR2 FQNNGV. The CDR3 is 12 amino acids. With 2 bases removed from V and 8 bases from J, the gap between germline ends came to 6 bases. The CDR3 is CASSLSGEKLFF. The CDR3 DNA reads TGTGCCAGCAGCTTATCGGGCGAAAAACTGTTTTTT.

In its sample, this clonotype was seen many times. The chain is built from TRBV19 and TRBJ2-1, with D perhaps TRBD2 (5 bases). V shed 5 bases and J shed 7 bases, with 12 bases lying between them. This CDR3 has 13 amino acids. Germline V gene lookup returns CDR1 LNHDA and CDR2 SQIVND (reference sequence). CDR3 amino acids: CASSGFGVNEQFF. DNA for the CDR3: TGTGCCAGTAGTGGGTTCGGGGTAAATGAGCAGTTCTTC.

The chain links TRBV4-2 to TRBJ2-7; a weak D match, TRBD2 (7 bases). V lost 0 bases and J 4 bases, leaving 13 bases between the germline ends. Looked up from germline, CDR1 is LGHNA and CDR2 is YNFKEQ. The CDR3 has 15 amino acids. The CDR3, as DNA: TGTGCCAGCAGCCAAGAAATGGGGGGGCGTTACGAGCAGTACTTC. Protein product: CASSQEMGGRYEQYF.

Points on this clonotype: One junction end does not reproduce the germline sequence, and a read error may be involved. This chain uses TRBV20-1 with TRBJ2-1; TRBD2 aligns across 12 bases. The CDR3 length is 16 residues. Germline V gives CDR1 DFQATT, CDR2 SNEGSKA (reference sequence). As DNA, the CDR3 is TGCAGTGCTATGTGGACTAGCGGGGCAACCTACAATGAGCAGTCCTTC. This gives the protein CSAMWTSGATYNEQSF.

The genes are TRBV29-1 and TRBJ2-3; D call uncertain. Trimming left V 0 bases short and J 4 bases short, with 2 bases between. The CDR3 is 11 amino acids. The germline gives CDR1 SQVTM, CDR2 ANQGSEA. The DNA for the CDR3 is TGCAGCGTTGAAGACGCAGATACGCAGTATTTT. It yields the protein CSVEDADTQYF.

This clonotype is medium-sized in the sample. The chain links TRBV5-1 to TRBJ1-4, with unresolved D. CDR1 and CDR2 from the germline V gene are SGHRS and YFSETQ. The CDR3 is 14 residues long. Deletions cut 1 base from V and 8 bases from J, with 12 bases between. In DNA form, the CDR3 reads TGCGCCAGCAGCTTGCGTGGGGATGGCGAAAAACTGTTTTTT. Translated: CASSLRGDGEKLFF.

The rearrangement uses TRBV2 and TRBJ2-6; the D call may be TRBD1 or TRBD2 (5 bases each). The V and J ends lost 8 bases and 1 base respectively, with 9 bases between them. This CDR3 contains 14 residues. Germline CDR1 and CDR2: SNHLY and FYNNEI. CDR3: CASGGVSGANVLTF. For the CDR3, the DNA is TGTGCCAGCGGGGGAGTTTCTGGGGCCAACGTCCTGACTTTC. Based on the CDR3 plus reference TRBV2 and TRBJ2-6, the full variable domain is EPEVTQTPSHQVTQMGQEVILRCVPISNHLYFYWYRQILGQKVEFLVSFYNNEISEKSEIFDDQFSVERPDGSNFTLKIRSTKLEDSAMYFCASGGVSGANVLTFGAGSRLTVL.

CDR3 nucleotides: TGTGCCAGCAGTGGACCGCGGTATGGCTACACCTTC. Amino acids: CASSGPRYGYTF. The chain is built from TRBV2 and TRBJ1-2; D is ambiguous. Trimming shortened V by 4 bases and J by 5 bases, and 8 bases separated the two germline ends. The CDR3 contains 12 residues. Germline lookup yields CDR1 SNHLY and CDR2 FYNNEI. Variable domain in full (rest from reference TRBV2 and TRBJ1-2): EPEVTQTPSHQVTQMGQEVILRCVPISNHLYFYWYRQILGQKVEFLVSFYNNEISEKSEIFDDQFSVERPDGSNFTLKIRSTKLEDSAMYFCASSGPRYGYTFGSGTRLTVV.

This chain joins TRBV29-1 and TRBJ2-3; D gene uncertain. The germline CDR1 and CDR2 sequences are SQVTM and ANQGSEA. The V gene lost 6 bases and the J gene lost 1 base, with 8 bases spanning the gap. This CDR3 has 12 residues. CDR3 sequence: CSVDGGTDTQYF. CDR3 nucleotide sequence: TGCAGCGTGGACGGCGGCACAGATACGCAGTATTTT.

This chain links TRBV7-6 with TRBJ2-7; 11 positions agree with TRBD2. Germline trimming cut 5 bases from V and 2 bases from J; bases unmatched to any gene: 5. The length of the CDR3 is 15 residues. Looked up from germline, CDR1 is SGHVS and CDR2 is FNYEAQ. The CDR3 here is CASSPTSGDPYEQYF. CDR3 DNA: TGTGCCAGCAGCCCGACTAGCGGGGACCCCTACGAGCAGTACTTC.

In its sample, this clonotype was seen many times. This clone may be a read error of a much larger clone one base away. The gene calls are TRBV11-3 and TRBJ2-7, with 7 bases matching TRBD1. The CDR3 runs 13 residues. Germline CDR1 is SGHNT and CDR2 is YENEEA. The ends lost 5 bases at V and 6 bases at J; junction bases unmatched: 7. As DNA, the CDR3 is TGTGCCAGCAGCACGGGGACAGTCTCCGAGCAGTACTTC. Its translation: CASSTGTVSEQYF.

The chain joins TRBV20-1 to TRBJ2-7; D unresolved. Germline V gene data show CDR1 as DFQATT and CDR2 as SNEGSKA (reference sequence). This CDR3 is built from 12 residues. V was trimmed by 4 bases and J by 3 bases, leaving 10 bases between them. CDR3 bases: TGCAGTGCTAAGGACGGCTTCTACGAGCAGTACTTC. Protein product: CSAKDGFYEQYF.

The CDR3 bases are TGCAGCGTTTTGCCCGGACTAGCGGGAGAGTATGAGCAGTTCTTC. Translated, it gives CSVLPGLAGEYEQFF. The rearrangement links TRBV29-1 to TRBJ2-1; 13 bases match TRBD2. In germline, CDR1 is SQVTM, CDR2 ANQGSEA. J gave up 8 bases and V 5 bases, and 9 bases lay outside the gene matches. The CDR3 runs to 15 residues.

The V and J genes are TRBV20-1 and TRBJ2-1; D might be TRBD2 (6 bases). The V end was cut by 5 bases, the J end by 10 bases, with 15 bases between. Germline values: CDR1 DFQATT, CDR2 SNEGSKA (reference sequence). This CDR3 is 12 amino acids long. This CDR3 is CSALSGLKEQFF. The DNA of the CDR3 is TGCAGTGCTCTCAGTGGACTAAAGGAGCAGTTCTTC.

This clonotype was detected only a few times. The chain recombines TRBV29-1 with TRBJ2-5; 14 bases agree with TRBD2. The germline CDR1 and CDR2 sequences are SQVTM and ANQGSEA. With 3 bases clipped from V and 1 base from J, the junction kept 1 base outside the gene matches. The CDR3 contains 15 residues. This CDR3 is CSVDGTSGSQETQYF. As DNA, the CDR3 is TGCAGCGTTGATGGGACTAGCGGGAGCCAAGAGACCCAGTACTTC.

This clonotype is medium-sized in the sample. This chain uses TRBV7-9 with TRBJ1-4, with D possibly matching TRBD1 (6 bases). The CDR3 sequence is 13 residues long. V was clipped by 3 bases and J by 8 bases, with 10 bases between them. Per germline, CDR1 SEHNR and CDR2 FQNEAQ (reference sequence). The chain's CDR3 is CASSFSGAEKLFF. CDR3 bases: TGTGCCAGCAGCTTCTCAGGGGCAGAAAAACTGTTTTTT.